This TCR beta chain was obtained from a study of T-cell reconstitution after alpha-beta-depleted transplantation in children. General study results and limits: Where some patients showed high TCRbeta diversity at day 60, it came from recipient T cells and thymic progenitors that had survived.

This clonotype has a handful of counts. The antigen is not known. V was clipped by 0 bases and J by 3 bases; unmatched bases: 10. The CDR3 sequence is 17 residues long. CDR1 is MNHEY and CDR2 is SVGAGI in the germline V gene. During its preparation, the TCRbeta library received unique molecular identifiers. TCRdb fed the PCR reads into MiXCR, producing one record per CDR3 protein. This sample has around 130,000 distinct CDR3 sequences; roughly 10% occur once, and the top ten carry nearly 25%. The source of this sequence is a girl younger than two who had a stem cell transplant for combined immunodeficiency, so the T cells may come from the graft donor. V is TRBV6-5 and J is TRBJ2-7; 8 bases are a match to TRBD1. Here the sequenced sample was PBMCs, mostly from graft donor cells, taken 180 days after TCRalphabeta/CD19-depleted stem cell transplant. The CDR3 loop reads CASSYSGQGRGFYEQYF. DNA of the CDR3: TGTGCCAGCAGTTACTCCGGACAGGGAAGAGGGTTCTACGAGCAGTACTTC.